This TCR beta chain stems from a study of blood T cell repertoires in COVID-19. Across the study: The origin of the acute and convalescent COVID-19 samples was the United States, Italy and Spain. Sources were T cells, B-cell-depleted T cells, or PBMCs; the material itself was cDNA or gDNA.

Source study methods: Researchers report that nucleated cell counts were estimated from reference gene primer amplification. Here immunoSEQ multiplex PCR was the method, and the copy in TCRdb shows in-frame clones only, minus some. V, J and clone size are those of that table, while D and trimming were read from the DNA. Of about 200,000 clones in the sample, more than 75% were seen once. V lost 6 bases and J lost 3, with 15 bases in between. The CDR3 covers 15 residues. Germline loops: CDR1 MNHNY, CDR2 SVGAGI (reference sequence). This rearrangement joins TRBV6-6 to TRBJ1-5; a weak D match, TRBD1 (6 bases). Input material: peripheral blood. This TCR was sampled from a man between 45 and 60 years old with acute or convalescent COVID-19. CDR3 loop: CASRQQGSTNQPQHF. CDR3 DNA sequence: TGTGCCAGCAGGCAACAGGGTTCGACCAATCAGCCCCAGCATTTT.